This paragraph reports one TCR beta chain. What it binds is unknown. Clones were sequenced by immunoSEQ multiplex PCR, and TCRdb holds only the in-frame ones, with some missing. The sample carries roughly 100,000 clones, about nine tenths recorded once. This sample is drawn from a study of T cell responses to AZD1222 COVID-19 vaccine. Study results and limitations: Dominant CD4 TCR responses targeted spike regions 160-218 and 743-854. Repertoire samples came only from after the peak T cell response.

CDR3 length equals 11 residues. Germline V gives CDR1 MNHEY, CDR2 SVGAGI. Deletions cut 2 bases from V and 11 bases from J, with 7 bases between. Sequencing used peripheral blood, obtained 28 days after the second dose of the MenACWY control vaccine. V is TRBV6-5 and J is TRBJ2-1, with D possibly matching TRBD1 (6 bases). The clonotype was recovered from an adult who received the MenACWY meningococcal vaccine as a control. This chain's CDR3 is CASSYTGQQFF. The CDR3 DNA reads TGTGCCAGCAGTTACACAGGGCAGCAGTTCTTC.